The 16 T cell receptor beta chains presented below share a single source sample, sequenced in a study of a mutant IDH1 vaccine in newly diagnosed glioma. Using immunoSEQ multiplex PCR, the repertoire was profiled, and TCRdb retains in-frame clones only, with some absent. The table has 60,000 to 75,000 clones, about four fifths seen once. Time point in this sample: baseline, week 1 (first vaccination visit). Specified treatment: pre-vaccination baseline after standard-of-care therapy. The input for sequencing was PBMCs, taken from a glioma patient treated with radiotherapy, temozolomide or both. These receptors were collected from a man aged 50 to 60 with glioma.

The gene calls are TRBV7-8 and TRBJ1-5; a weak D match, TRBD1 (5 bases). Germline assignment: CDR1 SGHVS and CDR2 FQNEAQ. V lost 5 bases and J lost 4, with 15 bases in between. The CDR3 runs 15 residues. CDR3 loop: CASSPGTLLNQPQHF. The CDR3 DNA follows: TGTGCCAGCAGCCCCGGGACTCTATTGAATCAGCCCCAGCATTTT.

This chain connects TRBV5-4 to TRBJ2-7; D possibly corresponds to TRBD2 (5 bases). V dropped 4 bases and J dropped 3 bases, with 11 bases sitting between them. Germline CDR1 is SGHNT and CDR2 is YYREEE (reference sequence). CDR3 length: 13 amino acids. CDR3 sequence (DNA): TGTGCCAGCAGCCCGCCGGGGAACTACGAGCAGTACTTC. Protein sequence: CASSPPGNYEQYF.

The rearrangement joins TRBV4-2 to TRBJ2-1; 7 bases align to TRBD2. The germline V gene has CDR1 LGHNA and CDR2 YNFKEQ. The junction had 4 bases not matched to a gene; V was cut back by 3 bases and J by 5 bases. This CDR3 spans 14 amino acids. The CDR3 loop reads CASSHPTSNNEQFF. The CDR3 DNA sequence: TGTGCCAGCAGCCATCCGACTAGCAACAATGAGCAGTTCTTC.

CDR3 DNA sequence: TGTGCCAGCAGCTCCCTTCAGGGTGCCAATGAGCAGTTCTTC. It encodes CASSSLQGANEQFF. The chain recombines TRBV9 with TRBJ2-1, with D perhaps TRBD1 (5 bases). The CDR3 has 14 amino acids. V dropped 4 bases and J dropped 6 bases, with 14 bases sitting between them. Germline loops: CDR1 SGDLS, CDR2 YYNGEE.

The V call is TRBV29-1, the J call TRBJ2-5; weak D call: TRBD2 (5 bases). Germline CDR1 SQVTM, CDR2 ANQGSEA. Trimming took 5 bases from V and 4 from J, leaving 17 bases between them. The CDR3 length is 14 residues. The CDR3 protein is CSVLAGGMRETQYF. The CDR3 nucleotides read TGCAGCGTTCTGGCAGGAGGAATGAGAGAGACCCAGTACTTC.

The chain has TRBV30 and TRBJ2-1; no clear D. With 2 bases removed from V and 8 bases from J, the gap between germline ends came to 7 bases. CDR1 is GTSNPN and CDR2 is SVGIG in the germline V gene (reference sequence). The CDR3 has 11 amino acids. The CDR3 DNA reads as TGTGCCTGGAGTCTGACCCATGAGCAGTTCTTC. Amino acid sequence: CAWSLTHEQFF. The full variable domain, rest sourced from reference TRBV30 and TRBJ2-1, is SQTIHQWPATLVQPVGSPLSLECTVEGTSNPNLYWYRQAAGRGLQLLFYSVGIGQISSEVPQNLSASRPQDRQFILSSKKLLLSDSGFYLCAWSLTHEQFFGPGTRLTVL.

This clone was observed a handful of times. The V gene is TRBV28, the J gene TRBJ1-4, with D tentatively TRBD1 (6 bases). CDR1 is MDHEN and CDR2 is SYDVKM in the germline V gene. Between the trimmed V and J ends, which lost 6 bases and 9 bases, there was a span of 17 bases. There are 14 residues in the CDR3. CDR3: CASRTGGLAKKLFF. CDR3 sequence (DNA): TGTGCCAGCAGGACAGGCGGGTTAGCGAAAAAACTGTTTTTT.

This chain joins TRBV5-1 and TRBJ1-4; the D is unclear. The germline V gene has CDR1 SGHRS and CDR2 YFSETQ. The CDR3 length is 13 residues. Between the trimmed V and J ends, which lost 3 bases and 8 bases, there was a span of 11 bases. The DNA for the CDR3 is TGCGCCAGCAGCTCGGCTCCTGCGGAAAAACTGTTTTTT. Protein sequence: CASSSAPAEKLFF.

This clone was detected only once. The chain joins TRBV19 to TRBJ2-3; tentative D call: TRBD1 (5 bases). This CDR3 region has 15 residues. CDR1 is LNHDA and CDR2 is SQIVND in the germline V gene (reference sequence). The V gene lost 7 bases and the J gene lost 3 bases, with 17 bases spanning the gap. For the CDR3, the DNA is TGTGCCAGTACCGAGGACAAGGGGCGTACAGATACGCAGTATTTT. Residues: CASTEDKGRTDTQYF.

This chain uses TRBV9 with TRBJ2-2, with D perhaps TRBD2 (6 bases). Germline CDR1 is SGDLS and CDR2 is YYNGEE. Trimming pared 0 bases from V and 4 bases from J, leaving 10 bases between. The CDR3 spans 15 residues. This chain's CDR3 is CASSVGAGITGELFF. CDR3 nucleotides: TGTGCCAGCAGCGTAGGGGCGGGAATCACCGGGGAGCTGTTTTTT.

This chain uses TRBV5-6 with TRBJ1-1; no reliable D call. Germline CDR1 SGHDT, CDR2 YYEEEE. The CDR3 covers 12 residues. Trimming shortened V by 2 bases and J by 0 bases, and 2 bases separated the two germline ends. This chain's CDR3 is CASSLMNTEAFF. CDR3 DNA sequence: TGTGCCAGCAGCTTAATGAACACTGAAGCTTTCTTT.

CDR3 DNA sequence: TGTGCCAGCAGCCTCGAAGGTGGGGGCCGAGAAAAACTGTTTTTT. As protein: CASSLEGGGREKLFF. The J gene is TRBJ1-4, the V gene TRBV6-1; perhaps TRBD1 as D (6 bases). The V gene lost 6 bases and the J gene lost 8 bases, with 19 bases spanning the gap. Per germline, CDR1 MNHNS and CDR2 SASEGT. CDR3 length: 15 residues.

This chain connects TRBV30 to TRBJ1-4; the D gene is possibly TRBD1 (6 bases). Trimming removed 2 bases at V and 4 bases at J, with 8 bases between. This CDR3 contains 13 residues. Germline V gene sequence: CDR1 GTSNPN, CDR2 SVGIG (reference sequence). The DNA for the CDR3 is TGTGCCTGGAGTACAGGGAATAATGAAAAACTGTTTTTT. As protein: CAWSTGNNEKLFF.

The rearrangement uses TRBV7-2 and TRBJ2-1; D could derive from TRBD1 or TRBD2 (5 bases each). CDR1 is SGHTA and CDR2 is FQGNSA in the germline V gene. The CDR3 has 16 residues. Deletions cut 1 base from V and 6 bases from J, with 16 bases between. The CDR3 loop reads CASSLDGGGFTNEQFF. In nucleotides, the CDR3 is TGTGCCAGCAGCTTAGATGGGGGTGGATTTACCAATGAGCAGTTCTTC.

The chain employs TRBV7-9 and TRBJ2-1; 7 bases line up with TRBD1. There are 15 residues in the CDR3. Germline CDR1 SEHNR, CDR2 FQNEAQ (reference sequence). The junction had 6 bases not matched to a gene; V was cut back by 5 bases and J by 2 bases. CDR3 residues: CASSDGQVTYNEQFF. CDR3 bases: TGTGCCAGCAGCGACGGACAGGTTACCTACAATGAGCAGTTCTTC.

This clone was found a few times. In nucleotides, the CDR3 is TGTGCCAGCAGACGGGGACAGGCTGCTAACTATGGCTACACCTTC. Encoded protein: CASRRGQAANYGYTF. The chain links TRBV27 to TRBJ1-2; TRBD1 matches at 8 bases. CDR3 length: 15 amino acids. The V gene end was trimmed by 6 bases and the J gene end by 0 bases; junction bases not matched to a gene: 6. Germline loops: CDR1 MNHEY, CDR2 SMNVEV (reference sequence).